These 22 T cell receptor beta chains originate from one sample sequenced in a study of siplizumab effects on memory and regulatory T cells. Sequenced by immunoSEQ multiplex PCR; TCRdb stores in-frame clones only, minus some. The repertoire holds fewer than 85,000 clones, with 80% to 90% as singletons. Sequencing was carried out using Tregs sorted from blood. These receptors were obtained from a human donor in good health.

This clone was observed a handful of times. The genes are TRBV6-1 and TRBJ1-5, with D unresolved. The germline gives CDR1 MNHNS, CDR2 SASEGT. The CDR3 has 14 residues. V was clipped by 3 bases and J by 7 bases, with 13 bases between them. CDR3 nucleotide sequence: TGTGCCAGCAGTGAGTCCAGGCCATGGCAGCCCCAGCATTTT. This translates into CASSESRPWQPQHF.

CDR3 protein: CASSVEGRNTEAFF. In nucleotides, the CDR3 is TGTGCCAGCAGCGTAGAGGGCAGGAACACTGAAGCTTTCTTT. This chain joins TRBV9 and TRBJ1-1; D is unresolved. The CDR3 is 14 amino acids. In germline, CDR1 is SGDLS, CDR2 YYNGEE. Trimming removed 0 bases from V and 1 base from J, with 7 bases in between. The full variable domain, completed using reference TRBV9 and TRBJ1-1, is DSGVTQTPKHLITATGQRVTLRCSPRSGDLSVYWYQQSLDQGLQFLIQYYNGEERAKGNILERFSAQQFPDLHSELNLSSLELGDSALYFCASSVEGRNTEAFFGQGTRLTVV.

The CDR3 loop reads CSGLGSGYTF. CDR3 sequence (DNA): TGCAGTGGATTGGGAAGTGGCTACACCTTC. The chain combines TRBV20-1 with TRBJ1-2; D unresolved. The CDR3 length is 10 residues. V was clipped by 7 bases and J by 7 bases, with 10 bases between them. Germline V gives CDR1 DFQATT, CDR2 SNEGSKA (reference sequence).

The chain employs TRBV5-1 and TRBJ2-7, with 16 bases that match TRBD2. Trimming removed 4 bases from V and 10 bases from J; junction bases left unmatched: 11. Germline lookup yields CDR1 SGHRS and CDR2 YFSETQ. CDR3 length: 16 amino acids. In DNA, the CDR3 is TGCGCCAGCAGCACCGGTATCGGGACTAGCGGGGGGGATCAGTACTTC. It yields the protein CASSTGIGTSGGDQYF.

The chain couples TRBV28 to TRBJ2-2; 9 nucleotides agree with TRBD2. With 6 bases clipped from V and 2 bases from J, the junction kept 4 bases outside the gene matches. In germline, CDR1 is MDHEN, CDR2 SYDVKM. This CDR3 region has 15 residues. The chain's CDR3 is CASRPGLANTGELFF. CDR3 nucleotide sequence: TGTGCCAGCAGACCGGGACTAGCAAACACCGGGGAGCTGTTTTTT.

The chain couples TRBV4-3 to TRBJ2-7; the D is unclear. There are 15 residues in the CDR3. Germline-derived CDR1 and CDR2 are LGHNA and YSLEER. Deletions cut 1 base from V and 0 bases from J, with 10 bases between. The DNA of the CDR3 is TGCGCCAGCAGCCAAGGGGCTTCATTCTCCTACGAGCAGTACTTC. The encoded protein is CASSQGASFSYEQYF.

The chain uses TRBV27 and TRBJ2-6; maybe TRBD1 (6 bases). The CDR3 covers 15 residues. Trimming cost V 6 bases and J 4 bases, with 13 bases left between them. Germline CDR1 is MNHEY and CDR2 is SMNVEV (reference sequence). In DNA form, the CDR3 reads TGTGCCAGCAGCCGAACAGGGATCGGGGCCAACGTCCTGACTTTC. Its protein product is CASSRTGIGANVLTF.

This chain joins TRBV7-2 and TRBJ1-2; D not certain. Per the germline V gene, CDR1 is SGHTA and CDR2 is FQGNSA. The ends were cut back, 2 bases at V and 7 bases at J, with 14 bases in the middle. The CDR3 sequence is 14 residues long. The CDR3 protein is CASSLRVGHFGYTF. The CDR3, as DNA: TGTGCCAGCAGCTTACGGGTAGGGCACTTTGGCTACACCTTC.

The chain recombines TRBV19 with TRBJ1-5; 8 bases are a match to TRBD1. The CDR3 extends over 13 amino acids. Germline V gene lookup returns CDR1 LNHDA and CDR2 SQIVND (reference sequence). With V trimmed by 3 bases and J by 6 bases, 1 base remained unmatched. The CDR3 bases are TGTGCCAGTAGTATCGACAGGGGTCAGCCCCAGCATTTT. Translation gives CASSIDRGQPQHF.

The chain is built from TRBV2 and TRBJ2-3, with TRBD1 matching 8 bases. CDR1 and CDR2 from the germline V gene are SNHLY and FYNNEI. With 5 bases clipped from V and 3 bases from J, the junction kept 4 bases outside the gene matches. This CDR3 spans 14 amino acids. This CDR3 is CASSPDRATDTQYF. The CDR3 DNA reads as TGTGCCAGCAGTCCGGACAGGGCTACAGATACGCAGTATTTT. Supplemented by reference TRBV2 and TRBJ2-3, the full variable domain reads EPEVTQTPSHQVTQMGQEVILRCVPISNHLYFYWYRQILGQKVEFLVSFYNNEISEKSEIFDDQFSVERPDGSNFTLKIRSTKLEDSAMYFCASSPDRATDTQYFGPGTRLTVL.

V is TRBV7-3 and J is TRBJ1-1, with D unresolved. Between the trimmed V and J ends, which lost 7 bases and 0 bases, there was a span of 15 bases. This CDR3 is 15 amino acids long. Germline V lookup: CDR1 SGHTA, CDR2 FQGTGA. The CDR3 reads CASTSLPRLNTEAFF. DNA of the CDR3: TGTGCCAGCACCTCCCTCCCTCGATTGAACACTGAAGCTTTCTTT.

V gene TRBV7-9 combines with J gene TRBJ1-2; D is unresolved. The CDR3 runs to 14 residues. In germline, CDR1 is SEHNR, CDR2 FQNEAQ (reference sequence). Trimming left V 1 base short and J 1 base short, with 7 bases between. The CDR3 coding sequence is TGTGCCAGCAGCTTAGAGTTAGATAACTATGGCTACACCTTC. Translated, it gives CASSLELDNYGYTF.

This clone was counted once. The rearrangement joins TRBV30 to TRBJ1-1, with TRBD1 matching over 8 bases. Trimming at V came to 0 bases and at J to 11 bases, leaving 5 bases not matched to a gene. Germline V gene sequence: CDR1 GTSNPN, CDR2 SVGIG (reference sequence). CDR3 length: 12 amino acids. CDR3 DNA: TGTGCCTGGAGTGTACCCAGGGGGCAGGCTTTCTTT. Protein product: CAWSVPRGQAFF.

This chain links TRBV19 with TRBJ2-2, with D possibly TRBD1 on 5 matching bases. Germline values: CDR1 LNHDA, CDR2 SQIVND (reference sequence). Trimming cost V 4 bases and J 4 bases, with 10 bases left between them. The CDR3 totals 14 residues. The CDR3 DNA is TGTGCCAGTAGTAAGGGGTGGAGCACCGGGGAGCTGTTTTTT. This gives the protein CASSKGWSTGELFF.

CDR3 residues: CASRIRSRDEQFF. In DNA, the CDR3 is TGTGCCAGCAGGATACGATCTAGGGATGAGCAGTTCTTC. J is TRBJ2-1 and V is TRBV5-4, with D uncertain. This CDR3 contains 13 residues. Germline-derived CDR1 and CDR2 are SGHNT and YYREEE (reference sequence). The ends were cut back, 5 bases at V and 8 bases at J, with 14 bases in the middle.

The chain recombines TRBV10-3 with TRBJ1-1, with TRBD1 matching over 8 bases. V dropped 7 bases and J dropped 6; count of bases not matched to a gene: 7. Germline CDR1 and CDR2: ENHRY and SYGVKD. This CDR3 has 13 residues. CDR3 in amino acids: CAIIGQGGAEAFF. CDR3 coding DNA: TGTGCCATCATTGGACAGGGAGGAGCTGAAGCTTTCTTT.

This clone was detected only once. At one end, the junction sequence differs from germline, possibly due to a read error. The V and J genes are TRBV28 and TRBJ1-3, with 12 bases aligning to TRBD1. Germline CDR1 and CDR2: MDHEN and SYDVKM. The length of the CDR3 is 17 residues. CDR3 coding DNA: TGTGCCGGCAGGGGGACAGGGGGCCCGAGCTCTGGAAACACCATATATTTT. Its protein is CAGRGTGGPSSGNTIYF.

The chain joins TRBV6-5 to TRBJ1-2, with D maybe TRBD1 (6 bases). The germline V gene has CDR1 MNHEY and CDR2 SVGAGI. Trimming cost V 2 bases and J 4 bases, with 14 bases left between them. CDR3 length: 15 amino acids. DNA for the CDR3: TGTGCCAGCAGTTACCGAAACAGGGACGGCTATGGCTACACCTTC. Its translation: CASSYRNRDGYGYTF.

The chain couples TRBV9 to TRBJ2-2; TRBD2 aligns across 7 bases. After removal of 4 bases from V and 2 bases from J, the junction contained 5 bases not matched to a gene. In germline, CDR1 is SGDLS, CDR2 YYNGEE. The CDR3 totals 15 residues. CDR3 protein: CASSHGGSNTGELFF. CDR3 nucleotide sequence: TGTGCCAGCAGCCACGGGGGGTCAAACACCGGGGAGCTGTTTTTT.

J is TRBJ1-2 and V is TRBV6-1; TRBD1 agrees at 8 bases. The V gene's germline CDR1 is MNHNS and CDR2 SASEGT. This CDR3 is 13 amino acids long. J was trimmed by 5 bases and V by 6 bases; bases with no gene match: 5. CDR3 coding DNA: TGTGCCAGCAGGACAGGGGTAGGGTATGGCTACACCTTC. Its translation: CASRTGVGYGYTF.

The rearrangement links TRBV4-1 to TRBJ2-1, with no clear D. CDR3 size: 12 residues. Germline CDR1 reads MGHRA; CDR2 reads YSYEKL. V was cut by 4 bases and J by 11 bases, with 12 bases left in between. The CDR3 region is CASSLQLGKQFF. CDR3 DNA sequence: TGCGCCAGCAGCCTTCAGCTAGGAAAGCAGTTCTTC.

Here the CDR3 reads CATSRGQVRTEAFF. DNA for the CDR3: TGTGCCACCAGCAGAGGACAGGTGAGGACTGAAGCTTTCTTT. The gene calls are TRBV15 and TRBJ1-1; TRBD1 is a possible D gene (6 bases). Trimming removed 1 base at V and 5 bases at J, with 11 bases between. The CDR3 is 14 amino acids. Germline V gives CDR1 LNHNV, CDR2 YYDKDF (reference sequence).